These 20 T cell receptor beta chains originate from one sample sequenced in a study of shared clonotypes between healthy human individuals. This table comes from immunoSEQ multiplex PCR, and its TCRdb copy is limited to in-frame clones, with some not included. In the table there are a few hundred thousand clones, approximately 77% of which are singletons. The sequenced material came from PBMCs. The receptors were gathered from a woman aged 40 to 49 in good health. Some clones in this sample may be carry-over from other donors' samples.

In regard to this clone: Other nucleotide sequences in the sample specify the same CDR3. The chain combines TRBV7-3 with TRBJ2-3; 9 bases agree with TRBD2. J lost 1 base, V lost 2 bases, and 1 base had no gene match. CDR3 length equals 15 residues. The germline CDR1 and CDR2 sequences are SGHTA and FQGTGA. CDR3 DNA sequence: TGTGCCAGCAGCTTACGCGGGGGGGGCACAGATACGCAGTATTTT. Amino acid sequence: CASSLRGGGTDTQYF.

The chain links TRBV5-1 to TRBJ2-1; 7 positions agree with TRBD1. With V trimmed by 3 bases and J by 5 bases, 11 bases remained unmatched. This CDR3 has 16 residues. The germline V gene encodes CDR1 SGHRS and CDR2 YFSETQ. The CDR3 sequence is CASSYSRDRVNNEQFF. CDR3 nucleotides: TGCGCCAGCAGCTATTCTCGGGACAGAGTTAACAATGAGCAGTTCTTC. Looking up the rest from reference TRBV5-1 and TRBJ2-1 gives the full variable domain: KAGVTQTPRYLIKTRGQQVTLSCSPISGHRSVSWYQQTPGQGLQFLFEYFSETQRNKGNFPGRFSGRQFSNSRSEMNVSTLELGDSALYLCASSYSRDRVNNEQFFGPGTRLTVL.

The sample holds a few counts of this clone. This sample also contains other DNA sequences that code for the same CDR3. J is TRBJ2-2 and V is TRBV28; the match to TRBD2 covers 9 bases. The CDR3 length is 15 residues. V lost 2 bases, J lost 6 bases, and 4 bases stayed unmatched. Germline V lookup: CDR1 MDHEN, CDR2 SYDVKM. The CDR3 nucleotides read TGTGCCAGCAGTTTAGCGGGAGGGGTGGCCGGGGAGCTGTTTTTT. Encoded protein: CASSLAGGVAGELFF.

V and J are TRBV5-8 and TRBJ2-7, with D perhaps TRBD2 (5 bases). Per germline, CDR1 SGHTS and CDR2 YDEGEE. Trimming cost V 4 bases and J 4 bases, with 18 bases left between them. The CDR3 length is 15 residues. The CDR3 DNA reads TGTGCCAGCAGCCCCAGACGGTCCCGGGGTTACGAGCAGTACTTC. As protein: CASSPRRSRGYEQYF.

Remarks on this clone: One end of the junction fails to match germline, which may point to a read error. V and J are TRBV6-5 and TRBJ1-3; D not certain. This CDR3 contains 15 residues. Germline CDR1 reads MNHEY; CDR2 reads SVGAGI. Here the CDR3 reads CASSYGPDMGNTIYF. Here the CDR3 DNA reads TGTGCCAGCAGTTACGGCCCGGATATGGGAAACACCATATACTTT.

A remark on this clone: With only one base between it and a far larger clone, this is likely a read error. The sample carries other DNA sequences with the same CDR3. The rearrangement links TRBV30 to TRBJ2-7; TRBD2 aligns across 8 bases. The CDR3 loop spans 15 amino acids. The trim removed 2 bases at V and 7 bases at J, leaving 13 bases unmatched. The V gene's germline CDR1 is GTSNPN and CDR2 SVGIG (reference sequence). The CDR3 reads CAWSRGQGLVEEQYF. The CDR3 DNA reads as TGTGCCTGGAGTCGAGGGCAGGGACTAGTAGAGGAGCAGTACTTC.

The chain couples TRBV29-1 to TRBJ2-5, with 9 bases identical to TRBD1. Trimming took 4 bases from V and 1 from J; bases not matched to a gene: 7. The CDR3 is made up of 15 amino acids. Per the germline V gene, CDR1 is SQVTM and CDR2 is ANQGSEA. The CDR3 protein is CSVGRTGVSQETQYF. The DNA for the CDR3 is TGCAGCGTTGGCCGGACAGGGGTATCCCAAGAGACCCAGTACTTC.

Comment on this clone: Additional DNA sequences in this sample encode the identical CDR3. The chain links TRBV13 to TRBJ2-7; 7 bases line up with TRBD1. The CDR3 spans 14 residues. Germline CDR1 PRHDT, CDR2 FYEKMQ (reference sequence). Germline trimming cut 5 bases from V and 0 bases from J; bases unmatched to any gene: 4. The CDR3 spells CASSLGDSSYEQYF. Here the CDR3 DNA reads TGTGCCAGCAGCCTCGGGGACAGCTCCTACGAGCAGTACTTC.

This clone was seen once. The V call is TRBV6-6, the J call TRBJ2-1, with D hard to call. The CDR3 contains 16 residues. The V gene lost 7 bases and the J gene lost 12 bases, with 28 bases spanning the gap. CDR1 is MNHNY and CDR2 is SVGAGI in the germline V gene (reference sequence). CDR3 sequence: CASTHGLGRSTGGQFF. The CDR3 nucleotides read TGTGCCAGCACCCACGGGCTGGGTCGGAGCACTGGCGGGCAGTTCTTC.

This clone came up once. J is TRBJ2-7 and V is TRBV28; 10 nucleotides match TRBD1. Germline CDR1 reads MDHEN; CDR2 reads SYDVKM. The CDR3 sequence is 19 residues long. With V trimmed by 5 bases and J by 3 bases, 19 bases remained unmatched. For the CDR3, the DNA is TGTGCCAGCAGTACCATGACAGGGGGCGAAACGATAGTTAACTACGAGCAGTACTTC. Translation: CASSTMTGGETIVNYEQYF.

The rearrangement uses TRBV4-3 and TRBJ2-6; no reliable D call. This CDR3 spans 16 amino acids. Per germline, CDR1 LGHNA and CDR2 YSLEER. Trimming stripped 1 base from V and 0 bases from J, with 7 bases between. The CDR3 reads CASSQVPSSGANVLTF. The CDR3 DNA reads TGCGCCAGCAGCCAAGTCCCGAGCTCTGGGGCCAACGTCCTGACTTTC.

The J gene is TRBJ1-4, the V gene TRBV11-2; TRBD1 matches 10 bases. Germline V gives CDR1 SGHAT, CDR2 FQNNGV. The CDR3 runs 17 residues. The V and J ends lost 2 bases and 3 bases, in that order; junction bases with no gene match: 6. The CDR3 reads CASSLQRQGASNEKLFF. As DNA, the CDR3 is TGTGCCAGCAGCTTACAAAGACAGGGGGCGTCTAATGAAAAACTGTTTTTT.

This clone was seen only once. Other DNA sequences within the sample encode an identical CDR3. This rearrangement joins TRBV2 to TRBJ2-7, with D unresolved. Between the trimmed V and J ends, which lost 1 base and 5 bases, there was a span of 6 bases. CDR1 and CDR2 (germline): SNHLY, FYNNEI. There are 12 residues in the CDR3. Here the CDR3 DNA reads TGTGCCAGCAGTGAAGGTCGCAACGAGCAGTACTTC. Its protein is CASSEGRNEQYF. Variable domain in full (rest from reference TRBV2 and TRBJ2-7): EPEVTQTPSHQVTQMGQEVILRCVPISNHLYFYWYRQILGQKVEFLVSFYNNEISEKSEIFDDQFSVERPDGSNFTLKIRSTKLEDSAMYFCASSEGRNEQYFGPGTRLTVT.

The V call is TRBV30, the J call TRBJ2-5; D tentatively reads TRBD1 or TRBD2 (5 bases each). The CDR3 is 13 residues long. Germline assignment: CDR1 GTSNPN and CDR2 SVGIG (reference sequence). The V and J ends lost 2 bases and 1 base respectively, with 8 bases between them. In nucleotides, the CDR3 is TGTGCCTGGAGTAGAGGGGCCCAAGAGACCCAGTACTTC. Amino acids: CAWSRGAQETQYF.

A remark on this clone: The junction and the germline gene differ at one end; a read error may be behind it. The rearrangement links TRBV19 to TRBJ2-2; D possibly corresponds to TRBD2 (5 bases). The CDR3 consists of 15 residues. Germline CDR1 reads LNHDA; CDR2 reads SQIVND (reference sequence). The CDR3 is CASSIVGSNTGELFF. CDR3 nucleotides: TGTGCCAGTAGTATAGTTGGGAGCAACACCGGGGAACTGTTTTTT.

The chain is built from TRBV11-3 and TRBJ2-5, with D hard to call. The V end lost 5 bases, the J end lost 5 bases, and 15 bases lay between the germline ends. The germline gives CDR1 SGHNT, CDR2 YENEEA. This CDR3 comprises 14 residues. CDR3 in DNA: TGTGCCAGCAGCCCCGGACGTGGGATGGAGACCCAGTACTTC. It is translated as CASSPGRGMETQYF.

The CDR3 region has the DNA TGTGCCAGCTCACCAACCAGGGCCTCTAATCAGCCCCAGCATTTT. Its protein product is CASSPTRASNQPQHF. The chain is built from TRBV18 and TRBJ1-5; the D gene is possibly TRBD1 (5 bases). Between the trimmed V and J ends, which lost 2 bases and 4 bases, there was a span of 12 bases. The CDR3 length is 15 residues. CDR1 and CDR2 from the germline V gene are KGHSH and LQKENI.

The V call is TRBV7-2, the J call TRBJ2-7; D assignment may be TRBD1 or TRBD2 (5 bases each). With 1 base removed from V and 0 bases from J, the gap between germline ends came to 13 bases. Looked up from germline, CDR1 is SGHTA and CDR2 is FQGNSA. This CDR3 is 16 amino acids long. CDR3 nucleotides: TGTGCCAGCAGCTTAGGGTGGGGGATTAGCTCCTACGAGCAGTACTTC. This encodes CASSLGWGISSYEQYF.

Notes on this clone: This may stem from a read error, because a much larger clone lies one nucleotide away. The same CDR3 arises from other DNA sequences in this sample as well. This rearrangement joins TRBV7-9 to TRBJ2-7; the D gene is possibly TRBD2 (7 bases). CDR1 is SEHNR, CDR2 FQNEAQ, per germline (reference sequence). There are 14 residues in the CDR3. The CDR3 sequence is CASGKGDMAYEQYF. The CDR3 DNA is TGCGCCAGCGGGAAAGGGGACATGGCCTACGAGCAGTACTTC.

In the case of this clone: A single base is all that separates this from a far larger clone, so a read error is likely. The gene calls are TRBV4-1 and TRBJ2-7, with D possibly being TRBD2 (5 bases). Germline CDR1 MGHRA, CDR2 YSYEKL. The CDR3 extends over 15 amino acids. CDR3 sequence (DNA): TGCGCCAGCAGCCAACCGCGGGTTGGCTCCTACGAGCGGTACTTC. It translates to CASSQPRVGSYERYF.